The 14 T cell receptor beta chains below come from one sample, sequenced in a study of blood T cell repertoires in COVID-19 (dated by TCRdb to about 2020). The library was generated by the immunoSEQ multiplex PCR assay. The table was pulled from immuneACCESS by TCRdb, which kept in-frame rearrangements only. Such tables lose some clones; where checked, under half of the loss comes from unresolved V genes, and the rest has no known cause. This sample is represented by around 180,000 clones; approximately 79% of them were singletons. The ten largest clones take up 2.5% to 3.5% of the sample. Sequenced sample: peripheral blood. Receptors were obtained from an elderly woman with acute or convalescent COVID-19.

V gene TRBV19 combines with J gene TRBJ1-5, with 9 nucleotides matching TRBD1. CDR1 and CDR2 from the germline V gene are LNHDA and SQIVND (reference sequence). CDR3 length: 16 residues. The trim removed 4 bases at V and 6 bases at J, leaving 10 bases unmatched. CDR3 nucleotide sequence: TGTGCCAGTAGTAACAATGACAGGGGGATAGGTCAGCCCCAGCATTTT. It encodes CASSNNDRGIGQPQHF.

This clone has a single count. The chain combines TRBV7-9 with TRBJ2-5; D is unclear. The CDR3 has 13 residues. From germline, CDR1 is SEHNR and CDR2 FQNEAQ (reference sequence). V lost 1 base, J lost 2 bases, and 5 bases lay in between. The CDR3 DNA reads as TGTGCCAGCAGCTTAGTCAGTCAAGAGACCCAGTACTTC. It yields the protein CASSLVSQETQYF. The full variable domain, rest sourced from reference TRBV7-9 and TRBJ2-5, is DTGVSQNPRHKITKRGQNVTFRCDPISEHNRLYWYRQTLGQGPEFLTYFQNEAQLEKSRLLSDRFSAERPKGSFSTLEIQRTEQGDSAMYLCASSLVSQETQYFGPGTRLLVL.

The genes are TRBV19 and TRBJ1-1, with D unresolved. CDR3 size: 14 residues. Germline V CDR1 and CDR2: LNHDA, SQIVND (reference sequence). V dropped 1 base and J dropped 5 bases, with 11 bases sitting between them. CDR3 sequence reads: CASSIGPRGTEAFF. The DNA for the CDR3 is TGTGCCAGTAGTATAGGCCCTCGGGGAACTGAAGCTTTCTTT. The full variable domain, its missing parts supplied by reference TRBV19 and TRBJ1-1, is DGGITQSPKYLFRKEGQNVTLSCEQNLNHDAMYWYRQDPGQGLRLIYYSQIVNDFQKGDIAEGYSVSREKKESFPLTVTSAQKNPTAFYLCASSIGPRGTEAFFGQGTRLTVV.

About this clone itself: This same CDR3 is encoded by further DNA sequences in the sample. J is TRBJ1-1 and V is TRBV29-1; 8 bases line up with TRBD1. V was pared by 4 bases and J by 0 bases, with 4 bases of the junction left unmatched. Germline CDR1 is SQVTM and CDR2 is ANQGSEA. This CDR3 contains 14 residues. This CDR3 is CSVGGQGVNTEAFF. The CDR3 region has the DNA TGCAGCGTTGGAGGACAGGGAGTGAACACTGAAGCTTTCTTT.

This sequence joins TRBV30 and TRBJ2-3, with D hard to call. Trimming shortened V by 6 bases and J by 0 bases, and 13 bases separated the two germline ends. Germline V gene data show CDR1 as GTSNPN and CDR2 as SVGIG (reference sequence). CDR3 size: 14 residues. The CDR3 DNA reads TGTGCCTGTGTTAGATACGCTAGCACAGATACGCAGTATTTT. It is translated as CACVRYASTDTQYF.

The rearrangement uses TRBV18 and TRBJ2-7; D not certain. Trimming removed 3 bases from V and 4 bases from J, with 10 bases in between. Germline CDR1 KGHSH, CDR2 LQKENI. The CDR3 loop spans 13 amino acids. CDR3 DNA: TGTGCCAGCTCACCGGAGACCTCGTACGAGCAGTACTTC. It encodes CASSPETSYEQYF.

The chain is built from TRBV2 and TRBJ1-5, with D perhaps matching TRBD1 (5 bases). V was shortened by 4 bases and J by 7 bases, with 17 bases between the two germline ends. Germline lookup yields CDR1 SNHLY and CDR2 FYNNEI. This CDR3 spans 15 amino acids. The CDR3 reads CASSGEEQGSQPQHF. CDR3 DNA sequence: TGTGCCAGCAGTGGAGAGGAGCAGGGCAGCCAGCCCCAGCATTTT.

This sequence joins TRBV28 and TRBJ2-1; D is perhaps TRBD2 (6 bases). CDR1 is MDHEN, CDR2 SYDVKM, per germline. V lost 2 bases and J 10 bases, leaving 21 bases between the germline ends. The CDR3 length is 16 residues. The DNA of the CDR3 is TGTGCCAGCAGTTTACGAGGTAGCGGTACGGAGAGGGAGCAGTTCTTC. This gives the protein CASSLRGSGTEREQFF. Using reference TRBV28 and TRBJ2-1 for the parts outside the CDR3, the full variable domain is DVKVTQSSRYLVKRTGEKVFLECVQDMDHENMFWYRQDPGLGLRLIYFSYDVKMKEKGDIPEGYSVSREKKERFSLILESASTNQTSMYLCASSLRGSGTEREQFFGPGTRLTVL.

This clone turned up a few times. The V and J genes are TRBV7-9 and TRBJ1-3; no clear D. CDR3 size: 15 residues. V was shortened by 0 bases and J by 1 base, with 7 bases between the two germline ends. Germline V gene lookup returns CDR1 SEHNR and CDR2 FQNEAQ (reference sequence). The CDR3 coding sequence is TGTGCCAGCAGCTTAGCAGGAGAATCTGGAAACACCATATATTTT. Its protein product is CASSLAGESGNTIYF.

The chain couples TRBV2 to TRBJ2-7; D perhaps matches TRBD1 (6 bases). Germline loops: CDR1 SNHLY, CDR2 FYNNEI. The V end was cut by 7 bases, the J end by 0 bases, with 13 bases between. The CDR3 totals 14 residues. DNA for the CDR3: TGTGCCAGCACGGCAGGGGTAAACTCCTACGAGCAGTACTTC. It yields the protein CASTAGVNSYEQYF. The complete variable domain, with remaining parts taken from reference TRBV2 and TRBJ2-7, reads EPEVTQTPSHQVTQMGQEVILRCVPISNHLYFYWYRQILGQKVEFLVSFYNNEISEKSEIFDDQFSVERPDGSNFTLKIRSTKLEDSAMYFCASTAGVNSYEQYFGPGTRLTVT.

This chain's CDR3 is CASTSSGRSYNEQFF. CDR3 coding DNA: TGTGCCAGCACCTCTAGCGGGAGGTCATACAATGAGCAGTTCTTC. The genes are TRBV9 and TRBJ2-1, with TRBD2 identical over 11 bases. Trimming at V came to 6 bases and at J to 4 bases, leaving 6 bases not matched to a gene. Germline lookup yields CDR1 SGDLS and CDR2 YYNGEE. The CDR3 covers 15 residues.

The DNA for the CDR3 is TGTGCCTGGACTCAGGGACTAGCGATAAACAATGAGCAGTTCTTC. Protein sequence: CAWTQGLAINNEQFF. The chain links TRBV30 to TRBJ2-1; 10 bases line up with TRBD2. Germline CDR1 reads GTSNPN; CDR2 reads SVGIG (reference sequence). The CDR3 extends over 15 amino acids. The ends lost 4 bases at V and 5 bases at J; junction bases unmatched: 8.

The genes are TRBV14 and TRBJ2-5, with 12 bases aligning to TRBD2. In germline, CDR1 is SGHDN, CDR2 FVKESK. This CDR3 has 16 residues. After removal of 3 bases from V and 5 bases from J, the junction contained 7 bases not matched to a gene. This chain's CDR3 is CASSQLAGGPAETQYF. The CDR3 DNA follows: TGTGCCAGCAGCCAGCTAGCGGGAGGGCCAGCGGAGACCCAGTACTTC.

CDR3 sequence reads: CASSLGWDYYNEQFF. The DNA of the CDR3 is TGTGCCAGCAGCTTAGGGTGGGACTACTACAATGAGCAGTTCTTC. The chain uses TRBV11-2 and TRBJ2-1, with 7 bases lining up with TRBD2. From germline, CDR1 is SGHAT and CDR2 FQNNGV. The CDR3 covers 15 residues. Trimming removed 1 base from V and 3 bases from J; junction bases left unmatched: 3. Full variable domain (rest looked up from reference TRBV11-2 and TRBJ2-1): EAGVAQSPRYKIIEKRQSVAFWCNPISGHATLYWYQQILGQGPKLLIQFQNNGVVDDSQLPKDRFSAERLKGVDSTLKIQPAKLEDSAVYLCASSLGWDYYNEQFFGPGTRLTVL.